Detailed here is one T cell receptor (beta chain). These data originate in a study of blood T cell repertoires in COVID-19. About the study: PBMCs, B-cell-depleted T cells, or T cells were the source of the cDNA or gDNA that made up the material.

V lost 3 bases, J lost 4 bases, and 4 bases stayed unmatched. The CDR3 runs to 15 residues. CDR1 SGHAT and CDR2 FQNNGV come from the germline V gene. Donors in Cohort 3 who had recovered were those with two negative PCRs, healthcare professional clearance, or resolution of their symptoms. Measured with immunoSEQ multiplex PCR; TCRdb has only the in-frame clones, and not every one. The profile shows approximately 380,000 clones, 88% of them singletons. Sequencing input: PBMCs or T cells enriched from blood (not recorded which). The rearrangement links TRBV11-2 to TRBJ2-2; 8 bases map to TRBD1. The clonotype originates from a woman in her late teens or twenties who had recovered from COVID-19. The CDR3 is CASSLGTGLTGELFF. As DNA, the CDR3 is TGTGCCAGCAGCTTGGGGACAGGACTCACCGGGGAGCTGTTTTTT.